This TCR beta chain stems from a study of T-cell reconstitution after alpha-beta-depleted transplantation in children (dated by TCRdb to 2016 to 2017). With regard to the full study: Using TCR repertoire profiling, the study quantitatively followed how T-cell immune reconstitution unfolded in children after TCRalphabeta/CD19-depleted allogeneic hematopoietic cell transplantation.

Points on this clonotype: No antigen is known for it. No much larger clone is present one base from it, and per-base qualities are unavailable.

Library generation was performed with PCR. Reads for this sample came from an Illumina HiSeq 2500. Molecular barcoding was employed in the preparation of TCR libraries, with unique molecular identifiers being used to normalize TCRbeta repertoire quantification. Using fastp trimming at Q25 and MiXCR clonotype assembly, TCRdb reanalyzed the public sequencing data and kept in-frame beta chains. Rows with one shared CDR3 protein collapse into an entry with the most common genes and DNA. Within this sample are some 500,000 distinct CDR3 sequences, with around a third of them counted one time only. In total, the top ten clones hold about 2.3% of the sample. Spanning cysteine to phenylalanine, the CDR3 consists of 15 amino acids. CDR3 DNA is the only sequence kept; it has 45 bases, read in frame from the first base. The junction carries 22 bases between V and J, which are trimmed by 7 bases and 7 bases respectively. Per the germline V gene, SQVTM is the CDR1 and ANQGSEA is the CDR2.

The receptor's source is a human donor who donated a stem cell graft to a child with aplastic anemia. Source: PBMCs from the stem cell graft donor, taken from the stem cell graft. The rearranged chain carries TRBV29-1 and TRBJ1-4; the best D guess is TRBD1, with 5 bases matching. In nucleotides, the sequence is TGCAGCGCCACCCGCGGGGGGGTTATCGGTGAAAAACTGTTTTTT. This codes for CSATRGGVIGEKLFF.